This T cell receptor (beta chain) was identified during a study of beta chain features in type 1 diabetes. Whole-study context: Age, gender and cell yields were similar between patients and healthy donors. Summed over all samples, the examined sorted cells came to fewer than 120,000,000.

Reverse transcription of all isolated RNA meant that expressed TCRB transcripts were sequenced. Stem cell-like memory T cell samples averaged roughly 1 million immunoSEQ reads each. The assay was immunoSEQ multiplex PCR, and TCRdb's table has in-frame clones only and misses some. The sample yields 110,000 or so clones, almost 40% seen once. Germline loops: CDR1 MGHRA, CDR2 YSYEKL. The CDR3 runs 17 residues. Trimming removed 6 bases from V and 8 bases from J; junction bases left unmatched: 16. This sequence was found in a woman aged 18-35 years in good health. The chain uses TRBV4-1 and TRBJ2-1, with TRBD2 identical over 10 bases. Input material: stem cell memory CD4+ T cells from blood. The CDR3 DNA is TGCGCCAGCAGAGACTTGTCCGGGACTAGCGTTATTGATGAGCAGTTCTTC. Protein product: CASRDLSGTSVIDEQFF.